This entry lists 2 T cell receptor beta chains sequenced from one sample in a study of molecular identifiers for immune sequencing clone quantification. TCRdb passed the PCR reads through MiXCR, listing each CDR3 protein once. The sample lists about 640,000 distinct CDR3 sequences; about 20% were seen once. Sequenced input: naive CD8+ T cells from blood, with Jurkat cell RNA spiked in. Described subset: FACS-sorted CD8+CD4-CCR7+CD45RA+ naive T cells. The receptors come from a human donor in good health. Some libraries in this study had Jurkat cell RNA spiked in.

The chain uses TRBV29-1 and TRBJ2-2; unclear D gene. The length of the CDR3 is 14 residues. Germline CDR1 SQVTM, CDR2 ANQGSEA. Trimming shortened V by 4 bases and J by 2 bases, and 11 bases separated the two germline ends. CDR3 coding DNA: TGCAGCGTTGCCGGGTCGCTTAACACCGGGGAGCTGTTTTTT. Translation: CSVAGSLNTGELFF.

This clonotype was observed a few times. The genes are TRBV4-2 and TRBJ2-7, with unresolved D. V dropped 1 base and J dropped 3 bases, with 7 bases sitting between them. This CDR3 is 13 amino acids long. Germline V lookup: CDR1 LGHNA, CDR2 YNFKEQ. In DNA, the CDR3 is TGTGCCAGCAGCCAAGCAAGACTCTACGAGCAGTACTTC. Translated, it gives CASSQARLYEQYF.